This T cell receptor beta chain was documented in a study of blood T cell repertoires in COVID-19. Only in-frame clones appear in the TCRdb table, and some are missing; sequencing was by immunoSEQ multiplex PCR. Among fewer than 300,000 clones, about 91% were seen once, and the ten largest hold about 1.2%. The sequenced material came from PBMCs or T cells enriched from blood (not recorded which). The sequence was collected from a woman aged 40 to 50 with acute COVID-19.

CDR3 protein: CASLGTDYNEQFF. The CDR3 DNA follows: TGTGCCAGCTTAGGGACAGATTACAATGAGCAGTTCTTC. This chain connects TRBV18 to TRBJ2-1; 7 bases line up with TRBD1. The germline V gene has CDR1 KGHSH and CDR2 LQKENI. The CDR3 sequence is 13 residues long. The V and J ends lost 7 bases and 4 bases, in that order; junction bases with no gene match: 4.